This T cell receptor (beta chain) originates from a study of T-cell memory formation after mild COVID-19. Study-wide findings and caveats: Memory cells collected pre-infection included some clones that later responded, suggesting cross-reactive memory joined.

There are a few counts of this clonotype. Its antigen is not known. Sample barcodes and UMIs were carried by the TCR alpha and TCR beta cDNA libraries that 5'RACE generated with constant-segment primers. TCRdb reprocessed the 5' RACE reads via MiXCR and lists one record per CDR3 protein. Here the sample spans approximately 490,000 distinct CDR3 sequences, 20% being singletons. V was clipped by 0 bases and J by 7 bases, with 10 bases between them. The CDR3 totals 14 residues. The germline V gene has CDR1 LGHDT and CDR2 YNNKEL (reference sequence). The specimen was PBMCs or a T cell subset sorted from them (not recorded which). The J gene is TRBJ2-1, the V gene TRBV3-1; D gene ambiguous. This TCR was recovered from an adult woman who had mild COVID-19 (a few samples of this study predate the infection). Cell type and time point are not known. CDR3 nucleotide sequence: TGTGCCAGCAGCCAAGATTCGCGACTGAATGAGCAGTTCTTC. This gives the protein CASSQDSRLNEQFF.